These 18 T cell receptor beta chains were sequenced from one sample in a study of shared clonotypes between healthy human individuals. The protocol was immunoSEQ multiplex PCR, while the TCRdb copy is restricted to in-frame clones and leaves out a portion. The data hold 170,000 or so clones, with around 63% observed a single time. The sample taken for sequencing was memory CD4+ T cells sorted from blood. Specified subset: CD45RA-negative fraction. Every receptor here comes from a young man in good health.

The chain joins TRBV5-4 to TRBJ2-7; 13 bases match TRBD2. After removal of 4 bases from V and 6 bases from J, the junction contained 10 bases not matched to a gene. Germline V gene data show CDR1 as SGHNT and CDR2 as YYREEE (reference sequence). The CDR3 has 16 amino acids. The CDR3 region is CASSQEVGTSGTEQYF. The DNA for the CDR3 is TGTGCCAGCAGCCAAGAGGTTGGGACTAGCGGGACCGAGCAGTACTTC.

The chain carries TRBV9 and TRBJ1-4; 12 positions match TRBD1. Germline assignment: CDR1 SGDLS and CDR2 YYNGEE. The CDR3 sequence is 19 residues long. Germline trimming cut 4 bases from V and 2 bases from J; bases unmatched to any gene: 12. The CDR3 protein is CASSPNGVGTGGTNEKLFF. DNA of the CDR3: TGTGCCAGCAGCCCCAATGGAGTGGGGACAGGGGGCACTAATGAAAAACTGTTTTTT.

The chain couples TRBV10-3 to TRBJ1-5; TRBD1 is a possible D gene (5 bases). The CDR3 is 13 residues long. V lost 7 bases, J lost 5 bases, and 12 bases lay in between. Germline-derived CDR1 and CDR2 are ENHRY and SYGVKD. CDR3 nucleotides: TGTGCCATCACTGCGGACAAGGATCAGCCCCAGCATTTT. It encodes CAITADKDQPQHF.

This clone occurred a few times. The chain is built from TRBV9 and TRBJ1-2, with TRBD1 matching 8 bases. V dropped 4 bases and J dropped 8; count of bases not matched to a gene: 13. CDR3 length equals 15 residues. Looked up from germline, CDR1 is SGDLS and CDR2 is YYNGEE. The CDR3 DNA is TGTGCCAGCAGCTACTATTTCGGACAGGGTGGAGGCTACACCTTC. This translates into CASSYYFGQGGGYTF.

The V call is TRBV5-1, the J call TRBJ2-5; 9 bases are shared with TRBD1. Germline CDR1 and CDR2: SGHRS and YFSETQ. With V trimmed by 0 bases and J by 5 bases, 2 bases remained unmatched. The CDR3 is made up of 14 amino acids. The CDR3 reads CASSLVGQGETQYF. In DNA form, the CDR3 reads TGCGCCAGCAGCTTGGTAGGACAGGGGGAGACCCAGTACTTC.

The chain combines TRBV7-9 with TRBJ1-2; D not resolved. From germline, CDR1 is SEHNR and CDR2 FQNEAQ (reference sequence). The V end was cut by 1 base, the J end by 4 bases, with 16 bases between. The CDR3 extends over 16 amino acids. The CDR3 is CASSLERGIFGYGYTF. For the CDR3, the DNA is TGTGCCAGCAGCTTAGAGAGAGGGATTTTTGGCTATGGCTACACCTTC.

The CDR3 spells CASSALPNEKLFF. The CDR3 nucleotides are TGTGCCAGCAGTGCTCTTCCCAATGAAAAACTGTTTTTT. The chain links TRBV2 to TRBJ1-4; D is ambiguous. V dropped 4 bases and J dropped 5 bases, with 8 bases sitting between them. The CDR3 has 13 amino acids. Germline V gene lookup returns CDR1 SNHLY and CDR2 FYNNEI.

The chain has TRBV11-2 and TRBJ2-7, with D hard to call. The CDR3 runs 11 residues. Germline-derived CDR1 and CDR2 are SGHAT and FQNNGV. V was shortened by 2 bases and J by 6 bases, with 5 bases between the two germline ends. The CDR3, as DNA: TGTGCCAGCAGCTTAAATCGCGAGCAGTACTTC. Encoded protein: CASSLNREQYF.

The chain has TRBV7-8 and TRBJ1-1; maybe TRBD1 (5 bases). This CDR3 spans 14 amino acids. Trimming removed 1 base from V and 11 bases from J, with 17 bases in between. Germline CDR1 SGHVS, CDR2 FQNEAQ. In DNA, the CDR3 is TGTGCCAGCAGCTTAGTGGGGGGTCCCACGTTCGCTTTCTTT. Protein product: CASSLVGGPTFAFF.

This clone was seen repeatedly, ten times or more. The chain recombines TRBV29-1 with TRBJ2-3, with D hard to call. The germline CDR1 and CDR2 sequences are SQVTM and ANQGSEA. Trimming took 6 bases from V and 4 from J, leaving 11 bases between them. This CDR3 is built from 12 residues. The CDR3 nucleotides are TGCAGCGTCAGGCTGGGCTCAGATACGCAGTATTTT. It encodes CSVRLGSDTQYF.

This sequence joins TRBV10-1 and TRBJ2-5; weak D call: TRBD1 (5 bases). CDR3 length: 12 amino acids. Germline lookup yields CDR1 WNHNN and CDR2 SYGVQD (reference sequence). The V end was cut by 6 bases, the J end by 5 bases, with 10 bases between. CDR3: CASRGLLETQYF. CDR3 bases: TGCGCCAGCAGGGGGCTACTGGAGACCCAGTACTTC.

This chain connects TRBV7-8 to TRBJ2-3; D remains unclear. Per germline, CDR1 SGHVS and CDR2 FQNEAQ. This CDR3 comprises 15 residues. Deletions cut 5 bases from V and 0 bases from J, with 12 bases between. This CDR3 is CASSPNPASTDTQYF. For the CDR3, the DNA is TGTGCCAGCAGCCCCAACCCGGCAAGCACAGATACGCAGTATTTT.

The chain uses TRBV10-3 and TRBJ2-7, with a weak D call TRBD2 (7 bases). The CDR3 contains 12 residues. Germline V gene lookup returns CDR1 ENHRY and CDR2 SYGVKD. V lost 2 bases, J lost 7 bases, and 9 bases lay in between. As DNA, the CDR3 is TGTGCCATCAGTGAGGAGGGGGGGGAGCAGTACTTC. Its translation: CAISEEGGEQYF.

The V gene is TRBV7-7, the J gene TRBJ2-2, with 7 positions matching TRBD1. CDR3 length equals 15 residues. Per germline, CDR1 SSHAT and CDR2 FNYEAQ (reference sequence). V was pared by 7 bases and J by 7 bases, with 12 bases of the junction left unmatched. CDR3 sequence reads: CASTLRQGGVGELFF. CDR3 nucleotides: TGTGCCAGCACCCTTCGACAGGGTGGGGTCGGGGAGCTGTTTTTT.

This clone was seen ten or more times. The rearrangement links TRBV2 to TRBJ2-6; D perhaps matches TRBD1 (6 bases). Germline V gene sequence: CDR1 SNHLY, CDR2 FYNNEI. The CDR3 consists of 15 residues. V was trimmed by 3 bases and J by 4 bases, leaving 10 bases between them. CDR3 sequence: CASSETGTGANVLTF. The CDR3 DNA reads TGTGCCAGCAGTGAGACGGGGACAGGGGCCAACGTCCTGACTTTC. Looking up the rest from reference TRBV2 and TRBJ2-6 gives the full variable domain: EPEVTQTPSHQVTQMGQEVILRCVPISNHLYFYWYRQILGQKVEFLVSFYNNEISEKSEIFDDQFSVERPDGSNFTLKIRSTKLEDSAMYFCASSETGTGANVLTFGAGSRLTVL.

This clone was recorded many times. This chain uses TRBV18 with TRBJ1-2; possibly TRBD1 for D (5 bases). The V gene lost 3 bases and the J gene lost 8 bases, with 16 bases spanning the gap. This CDR3 is 14 amino acids long. Germline values: CDR1 KGHSH, CDR2 LQKENI. The CDR3 sequence: CASSPRAQGWGYTF. CDR3 nucleotide sequence: TGTGCCAGCTCACCCCGCGCGCAGGGCTGGGGCTACACCTTC.

This clone was observed a few times. The genes are TRBV7-2 and TRBJ2-2; possible D gene TRBD1, 5 bases. Germline V gene sequence: CDR1 SGHTA, CDR2 FQGNSA. V lost 4 bases, J lost 5 bases, and 11 bases lay in between. The CDR3 has 14 amino acids. CDR3 sequence reads: CASSSDPGTGELFF. As DNA, the CDR3 is TGTGCCAGCAGCTCGGACCCAGGGACCGGGGAGCTGTTTTTT. The entire variable domain, with the rest obtained from reference TRBV7-2 and TRBJ2-2, is as follows: GAGVSQSPSNKVTEKGKDVELRCDPISGHTALYWYRQSLGQGLEFLIYFQGNSAPDKSGLPSDRFSAERTGGSVSTLTIQRTQQEDSAVYLCASSSDPGTGELFFGEGSRLTVL.

This sequence joins TRBV6-1 and TRBJ2-7; TRBD1 aligns across 7 bases. The CDR3 covers 16 residues. After removal of 2 bases from V and 3 bases from J, the junction contained 10 bases not matched to a gene. The V gene's germline CDR1 is MNHNS and CDR2 SASEGT. CDR3 DNA: TGTGCCAGCAGTGAAACAGGGGCGAATGGGGTCTACGAGCAGTACTTC. This codes for CASSETGANGVYEQYF.